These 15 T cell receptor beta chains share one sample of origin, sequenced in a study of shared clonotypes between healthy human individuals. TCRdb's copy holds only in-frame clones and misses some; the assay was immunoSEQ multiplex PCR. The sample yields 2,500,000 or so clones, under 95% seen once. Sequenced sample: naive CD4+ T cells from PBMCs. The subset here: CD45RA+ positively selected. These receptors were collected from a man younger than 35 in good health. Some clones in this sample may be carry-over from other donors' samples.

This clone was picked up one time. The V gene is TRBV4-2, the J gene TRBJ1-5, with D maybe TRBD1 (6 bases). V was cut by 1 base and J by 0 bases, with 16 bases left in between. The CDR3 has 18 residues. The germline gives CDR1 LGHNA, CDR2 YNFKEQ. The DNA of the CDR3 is TGTGCCAGCAGCCAAGGTCGGGACACCCGGGGTAGCAATCAGCCCCAGCATTTT. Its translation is CASSQGRDTRGSNQPQHF.

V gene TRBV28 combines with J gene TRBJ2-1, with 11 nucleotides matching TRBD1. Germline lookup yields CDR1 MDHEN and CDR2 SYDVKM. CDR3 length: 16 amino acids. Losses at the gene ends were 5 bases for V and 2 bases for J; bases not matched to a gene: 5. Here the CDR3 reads CASSPPGQGAYNEQFF. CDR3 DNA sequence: TGTGCCAGCAGTCCTCCGGGACAGGGGGCCTACAATGAGCAGTTCTTC. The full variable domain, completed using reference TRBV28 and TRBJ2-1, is DVKVTQSSRYLVKRTGEKVFLECVQDMDHENMFWYRQDPGLGLRLIYFSYDVKMKEKGDIPEGYSVSREKKERFSLILESASTNQTSMYLCASSPPGQGAYNEQFFGPGTRLTVL.

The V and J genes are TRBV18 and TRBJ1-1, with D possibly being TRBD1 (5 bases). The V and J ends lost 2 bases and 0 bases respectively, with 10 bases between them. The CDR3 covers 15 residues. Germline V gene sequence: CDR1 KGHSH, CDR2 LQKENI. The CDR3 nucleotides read TGTGCCAGCTCACCAACCCGGGGGATGAACACTGAAGCTTTCTTT. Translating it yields CASSPTRGMNTEAFF. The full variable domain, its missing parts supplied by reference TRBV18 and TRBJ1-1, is NAGVMQNPRHLVRRRGQEARLRCSPMKGHSHVYWYRQLPEEGLKFMVYLQKENIIDESGMPKERFSAEFPKEGPSILRIQQVVRGDSAAYFCASSPTRGMNTEAFFGQGTRLTVV.

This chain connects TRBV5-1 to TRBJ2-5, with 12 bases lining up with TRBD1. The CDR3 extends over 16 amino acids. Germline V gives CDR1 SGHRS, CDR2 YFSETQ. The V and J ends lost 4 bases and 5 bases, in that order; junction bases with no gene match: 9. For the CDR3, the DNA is TGCGCCAGCAGCCCCGGGACAGGGGGCGCCCGGGAGACCCAGTACTTC. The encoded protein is CASSPGTGGARETQYF. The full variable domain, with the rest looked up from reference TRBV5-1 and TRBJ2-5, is KAGVTQTPRYLIKTRGQQVTLSCSPISGHRSVSWYQQTPGQGLQFLFEYFSETQRNKGNFPGRFSGRQFSNSRSEMNVSTLELGDSALYLCASSPGTGGARETQYFGPGTRLLVL.

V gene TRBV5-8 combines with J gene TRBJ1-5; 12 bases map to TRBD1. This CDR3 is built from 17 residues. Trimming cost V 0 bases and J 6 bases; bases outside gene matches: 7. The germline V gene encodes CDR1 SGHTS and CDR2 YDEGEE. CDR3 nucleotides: TGTGCCAGCAGCTTGGAACTCGGGACAGGGGGCAGTCAGCCCCAGCATTTT. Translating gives CASSLELGTGGSQPQHF.

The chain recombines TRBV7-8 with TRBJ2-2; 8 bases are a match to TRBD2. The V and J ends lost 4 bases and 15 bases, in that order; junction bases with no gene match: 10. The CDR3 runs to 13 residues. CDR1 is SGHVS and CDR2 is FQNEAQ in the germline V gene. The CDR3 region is CASSSSGGAEVFF. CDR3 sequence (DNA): TGTGCCAGCAGCTCCAGCGGGGGCGCTGAGGTGTTTTTT.

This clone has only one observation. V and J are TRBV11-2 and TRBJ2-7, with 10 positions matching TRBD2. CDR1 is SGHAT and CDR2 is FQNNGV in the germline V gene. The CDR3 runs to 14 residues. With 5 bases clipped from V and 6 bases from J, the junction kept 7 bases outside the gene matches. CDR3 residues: CASSPPSGRGEQYF. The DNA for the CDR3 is TGTGCCAGCAGCCCACCTAGCGGGAGAGGCGAGCAGTACTTC.

Written as DNA, the CDR3 is TGTGCCAGCAGTGAAGTGGCACCCGGGGAGCTGTTTTTT. Translating gives CASSEVAPGELFF. This sequence joins TRBV2 and TRBJ2-2; no definite D call. Trimming removed 1 base at V and 6 bases at J, with 6 bases between. Germline values: CDR1 SNHLY, CDR2 FYNNEI. The CDR3 covers 13 residues.

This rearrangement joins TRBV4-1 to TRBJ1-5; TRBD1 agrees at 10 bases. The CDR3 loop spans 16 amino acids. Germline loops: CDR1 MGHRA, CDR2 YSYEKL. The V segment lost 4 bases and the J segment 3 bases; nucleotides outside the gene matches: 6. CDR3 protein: CASSRVGTGANQPQHF. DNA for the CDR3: TGCGCCAGCAGCCGCGTAGGGACAGGGGCCAATCAGCCCCAGCATTTT.

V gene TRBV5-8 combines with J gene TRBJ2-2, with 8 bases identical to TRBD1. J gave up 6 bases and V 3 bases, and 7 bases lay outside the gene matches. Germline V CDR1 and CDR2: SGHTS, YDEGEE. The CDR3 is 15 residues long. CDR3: CASSYTDRGSGELFF. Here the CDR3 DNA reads TGTGCCAGCAGCTACACCGACAGGGGCTCCGGGGAGCTGTTTTTT. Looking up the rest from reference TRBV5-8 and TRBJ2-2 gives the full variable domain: EAGVTQSPTHLIKTRGQQATLRCSPISGHTSVYWYQQALGLGLQFLLWYDEGEERNRGNFPPRFSGRQFPNYSSELNVNALELEDSALYLCASSYTDRGSGELFFGEGSRLTVL.

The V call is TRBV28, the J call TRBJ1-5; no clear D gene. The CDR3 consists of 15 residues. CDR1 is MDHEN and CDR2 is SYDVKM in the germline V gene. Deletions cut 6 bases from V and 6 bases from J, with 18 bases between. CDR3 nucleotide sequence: TGTGCCAGCAGCTCCCTTTCAGGCGGCGGTCAGCCCCAGCATTTT. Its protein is CASSSLSGGGQPQHF.

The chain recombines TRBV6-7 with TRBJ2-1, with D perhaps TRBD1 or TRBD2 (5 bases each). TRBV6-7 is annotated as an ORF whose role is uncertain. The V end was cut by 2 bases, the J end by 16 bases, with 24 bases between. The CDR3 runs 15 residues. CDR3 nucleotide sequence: TGTGCCAGCAGTTACAGCCGGGGCAGCAAAGGTCTCGAATTCTTC. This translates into CASSYSRGSKGLEFF.

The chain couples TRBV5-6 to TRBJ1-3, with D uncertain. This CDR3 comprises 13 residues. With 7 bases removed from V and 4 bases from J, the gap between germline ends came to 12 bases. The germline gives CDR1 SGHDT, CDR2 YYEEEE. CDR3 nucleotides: TGTGCCAGCGGACCGGGGTCCGGAAACACCATATATTTT. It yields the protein CASGPGSGNTIYF.

The CDR3 DNA reads TGTGCCAGCAGCTCAGCCGGGCTCCTCCCCGAGCAGTTCTTC. It translates to CASSSAGLLPEQFF. The chain joins TRBV9 to TRBJ2-1, with no clear D. Germline V CDR1 and CDR2: SGDLS, YYNGEE. With 4 bases removed from V and 10 bases from J, the gap between germline ends came to 18 bases. The CDR3 runs 14 residues.

The CDR3 DNA reads as TGCGCCAGCAGCTTGGCCGGGACTAGCGTTTCCTACAATGAGCAGTTCTTC. It yields the protein CASSLAGTSVSYNEQFF. J is TRBJ2-1 and V is TRBV5-1; 10 nucleotides line up with TRBD2. Germline loops: CDR1 SGHRS, CDR2 YFSETQ. The J segment lost 1 base and the V segment lost 0 bases, leaving 4 bases of the junction unmatched. The length of the CDR3 is 17 residues.